These T cell receptor beta chains were read from a single sample in a study of cytomegalovirus exposure and HLA in healthy donors. Profiled with immunoSEQ multiplex PCR; TCRdb holds only in-frame clones, not every one. In total, the table holds roughly 120,000 clones. Sequencing input: PBMCs. These receptor sequences come from a man under 40 in good health and CMV-seronegative. CDR3s include the opening cysteine and the closing phenylalanine or tryptophan. Fields, in order: V gene, D gene, J gene, CDR3 protein, CDR3 DNA. A D gene is named only where the DNA matches it firmly.

TRBV28,.,TRBJ1-2,CASSSPDRPHYGYTF,TGTGCCAGCAGTTCTCCAGACAGGCCTCACTATGGCTACACCTTC
TRBV5-4,.,TRBJ2-2,CASSPLRNTGELFF,TGTGCCAGCAGCCCGCTGCGTAACACCGGGGAGCTGTTTTTT
TRBV4-2,.,TRBJ2-7,CASSQESQGPNEQYF,TGTGCCAGCAGCCAAGAATCTCAGGGGCCCAACGAGCAGTACTTC
TRBV5-1,TRBD1,TRBJ1-2,CASSYGDSPYGYTF,TGCGCCAGCAGCTACGGGGACAGCCCCTATGGCTACACCTTC
TRBV7-2,TRBD1,TRBJ2-7,CASSRSGTGGAEQYF,TGTGCCAGCAGCCGGTCCGGGACAGGGGGGGCCGAGCAGTACTTC
TRBV18,TRBD1,TRBJ2-4,CASSRGTGSEYLAKNIQYF,TGTGCCAGCTCACGGGGGACAGGTTCGGAATACTTAGCCAAAAACATTCAGTACTTC
TRBV5-8,TRBD2,TRBJ2-2,CASSFPLAGDDTGELFF,TGTGCCAGCAGCTTCCCTCTAGCGGGAGATGACACCGGGGAGCTGTTTTTT
TRBV7-7,.,TRBJ2-1,CASSLNGNEQFF,TGTGCTAGCAGCTTAAACGGCAATGAGCAGTTCTTC
TRBV9,.,TRBJ2-3,CASSVRGLPGGREDTQYF,TGTGCCAGCAGCGTCCGGGGGTTGCCAGGAGGGCGGGAAGATACGCAGTATTTT
TRBV10-3,TRBD1,TRBJ1-1,CAISDRGWNTEAFF,TGTGCCATCAGTGACAGGGGGTGGAACACTGAAGCTTTCTTT
TRBV27,TRBD1,TRBJ2-7,CASSLGTATLEQYF,TGTGCCAGCAGTTTGGGGACAGCCACCCTGGAGCAGTACTTC
TRBV29-1,TRBD2,TRBJ2-7,CSVEGVAGPYEQYF,TGCAGCGTTGAAGGGGTAGCGGGTCCCTACGAGCAGTACTTC
TRBV30,TRBD2,TRBJ2-3,CAWSDGRATDTQYF,TGTGCCTGGAGTGACGGGAGGGCGACAGATACGCAGTATTTT
TRBV7-7,TRBD2,TRBJ2-5,CASSLVASGKETQYF,TGTGCCAGCAGCTTAGTGGCTAGCGGAAAAGAGACCCAGTACTTC
TRBV5-4,TRBD1,TRBJ1-2,CASSFGTGNNYGYTF,TGTGCCAGCAGCTTCGGGACAGGGAATAACTATGGCTACACCTTC
TRBV5-1,TRBD2,TRBJ2-5,CASRAGGREETQYF,TGCGCCAGCAGGGCGGGGGGCAGAGAAGAGACCCAGTACTTC
TRBV28,TRBD1,TRBJ2-3,CASSLLTGGKDTQYF,TGTGCCAGCAGCCTCCTGACAGGGGGAAAGGATACGCAGTATTTT
TRBV11-2,.,TRBJ2-7,CASSLDGGPTEQYF,TGTGCCAGCAGCTTAGACGGGGGGCCGACCGAGCAGTACTTC
TRBV4-2,TRBD2,TRBJ2-3,CASSQVTSENGADTQYF,TGTGCCAGCAGTCAGGTGACTAGCGAAAATGGGGCAGATACGCAGTATTTT
TRBV28,TRBD1,TRBJ2-7,CASSPTGVNSYEQYF,TGTGCCAGCAGCCCGACAGGGGTCAACTCCTACGAGCAGTACTTC
TRBV28,.,TRBJ2-1,CASNRLYNEQFF,TGTGCCAGCAACAGATTATACAATGAGCAGTTCTTC
TRBV7-6,.,TRBJ2-1,CASSPQGGPHNEQFF,TGTGCCAGCAGCCCCCAAGGGGGACCCCACAATGAGCAGTTCTTC
TRBV11-3,.,TRBJ2-2,CASSSVAPPGELFF,TGTGCCAGCAGCTCCGTAGCTCCCCCCGGGGAGCTGTTTTTT
TRBV18,TRBD1,TRBJ2-5,CASSPGDRDLGKETQYF,TGTGCCAGCTCACCAGGGGACAGGGATTTAGGAAAAGAGACCCAGTACTTC
TRBV18,.,TRBJ2-5,CASSSSGDQETQYF,TGTGCCAGCTCATCTTCAGGTGACCAAGAGACCCAGTACTTC
TRBV27,.,TRBJ1-1,CASSLYGANTEAFF,TGTGCCAGCAGTTTATATGGGGCGAACACTGAAGCTTTCTTT
TRBV29-1,TRBD2,TRBJ2-1,CSAGTRGYNEQFF,TGCAGCGCAGGGACTAGAGGATACAATGAGCAGTTCTTC
TRBV28,.,TRBJ1-1,CASSVPGFNTEAFF,TGTGCCAGCAGTGTACCAGGATTTAACACTGAAGCTTTCTTT
TRBV2,TRBD2,TRBJ2-1,CASSAGLAASYNEQFF,TGTGCCAGCAGTGCGGGACTAGCGGCCTCCTACAATGAGCAGTTCTTC
TRBV28,TRBD1,TRBJ1-5,CASGARDRHNQPQHF,TGTGCCAGCGGGGCCCGGGACAGGCACAATCAGCCCCAGCATTTT
TRBV6-1,TRBD1,TRBJ1-1,CASSEGTGGDTEAFF,TGTGCCAGCAGTGAAGGTACAGGGGGCGACACTGAAGCTTTCTTT
TRBV28,.,TRBJ1-6,CASSLWLTLGGSPLHF,TGTGCCAGCAGTTTATGGTTAACCCTTGGAGGTTCACCCCTCCACTTT
TRBV29-1,TRBD1,TRBJ1-1,CSVGQGVTEAFF,TGCAGCGTGGGGCAGGGGGTCACTGAAGCTTTCTTT
TRBV27,TRBD1,TRBJ1-2,CASSLKGQGAYGYTF,TGTGCCAGCAGTTTAAAGGGACAGGGGGCCTATGGCTACACCTTC
TRBV30,.,TRBJ1-2,CAWSRREGYTF,TGTGCCTGGAGCAGGAGGGAGGGCTACACCTTC
TRBV28,.,TRBJ1-6,CASTPRNSPLHF,TGTGCCAGCACCCCTAGGAATTCACCCCTCCACTTT
TRBV2,.,TRBJ1-1,CASSGFEGAEAFF,TGTGCCAGCAGTGGCTTCGAGGGGGCTGAAGCTTTCTTT
TRBV6-5,TRBD2,TRBJ2-1,CASTRSGSSYNEQFF,TGTGCCAGCACTAGGAGCGGGAGCTCCTACAATGAGCAGTTCTTC
TRBV30,.,TRBJ1-4,CAWTPQAVNEKLFF,TGTGCCTGGACCCCACAGGCTGTTAATGAAAAACTGTTTTTT
TRBV19,.,TRBJ1-1,CASSRSLAAATEAFF,TGTGCCAGTAGCCGATCTCTAGCGGCGGCCACTGAAGCTTTCTTT
TRBV5-1,TRBD2,TRBJ2-7,CASSLEPGGRGYEQYF,TGCGCCAGCAGCTTGGAACCGGGGGGGAGAGGCTACGAGCAGTACTTC
TRBV9,.,TRBJ2-1,CASSVGRKTPFF,TGTGCCAGCAGCGTTGGGAGAAAGACTCCGTTCTTC
TRBV6-6,.,TRBJ2-7,CASSYSMGRGDEQYF,TGTGCCAGCAGTTACTCGATGGGCAGGGGGGACGAGCAGTACTTC
TRBV13,.,TRBJ1-6,CASSLQINSPLHF,TGTGCCAGCAGCTTACAGATTAATTCACCCCTCCACTTT
TRBV2,TRBD2,TRBJ2-3,CAGQGPAGGLPSTDTQYF,TGTGCCGGTCAGGGGCCGGCGGGAGGGCTTCCTAGCACAGATACGCAGTATTTT